This TCR beta chain is from a study of T cell repertoires in cytomegalovirus infection (dated by TCRdb to the late 2010s). At the level of the whole study: Recently identified HLA-C-restricted CMV epitopes, whose presentation resists viral immunomodulation, were targeted by peptide stimulations together with well-studied HLA-B-restricted epitopes. The HLA type of each donor mattered for the analysis, because public TCR beta signatures pointed to carriage of CMV infection along with the matching HLA type. Findings and caveats that apply to the study as a whole: The ex vivo response was dominated by HLA-C-restricted CMV-specific TCR beta clonotypes, which also provided the single most frequent clonotype in two of eight donors. Cumulative frequency of public TCR beta family members discriminated carriers of CMV infection plus the relevant HLA type in this cohort and an independent 352-donor cohort.

A word on this clonotype: Its cognate antigen has yet to be identified. No base qualities exist here, and no much larger clone lies one base off it.

The treatment or condition label, as the study defines it: in vitro stimulation with specific CMV peptide epitopes to enrich CMV-specific T cells. Cut back by 2 bases and 2 bases, the V and J ends lie 7 bases apart. From a lookup of the germline V gene, CDR1 and CDR2 are ENHRY and SYGVKD. The CDR3, from cysteine to phenylalanine, totals 15 residues. The DNA shown is the 45-base CDR3, in frame from base 1. The instrument was an Illumina HiSeq 1500. Through fastp at Q25 and MiXCR, TCRdb rebuilt clones from the public reads, retaining in-frame beta chains. CDR3 protein sequences are deduplicated, and each keeps its most common genes and DNA. The sample table contains about 57,000 distinct CDR3 sequences; only one count was recorded for around 21% of them. Of the sample, 73% falls within the top ten clones.

Here the sequenced sample was CD8+ T cells from cultured PBMCs, taken from culture after CMV antigen stimulation. The origin of this receptor is a human donor in good health (CMV status not recorded). Some clones in this sample may be carry-over from other donors' samples. Recombination linked TRBV10-3 to TRBJ2-6; the D gene cannot be resolved reliably. The CDR3 region reads CAISEIDPGANVLTF. The DNA reads TGTGCCATCAGTGAGATCGATCCTGGGGCCAACGTCCTGACTTTC.